Below, one T cell receptor beta chain is given with its context. As yet, its antigen is unknown. The CDR3 extends over 13 amino acids. From germline, CDR1 is SGHRS and CDR2 YFSETQ. The V end lost 2 bases, the J end lost 5 bases, and 11 bases lay between the germline ends. It was with 60 Vbeta and 13 Jbeta primers that the PCR ran. The table came from immunoSEQ multiplex PCR; TCRdb's copy has only in-frame clones and leaves some out. Altogether under 150,000 clones are present, 80% to 85% being singletons, with the ten largest covering 3% to 5%. The data stem from a study of cytomegalovirus exposure and HLA in healthy donors. Looking at the study overall: Drawn from HLA-typed donors, about 82 million unique TCRs were held in an early data release. General study points: TCR beta V segments were, for the most part, productive about 87% or about 30% of the time in an earlier analysis. Among TCR beta chains, those listed as cytomegalovirus-associated numbered under 200.

Sample: PBMCs. The chain employs TRBV5-1 and TRBJ2-7; no firm D call. This receptor was obtained from a woman aged 30 to 39 in good health and CMV-seronegative. The CDR3 sequence is CASSFSLSHEQYF. The CDR3 DNA is TGCGCCAGCAGCTTTAGTCTGAGCCACGAGCAGTACTTC.